The 26 T cell receptor beta chains below all came from one sample that was sequenced in a study of spatial heterogeneity in lung cancer. Time point here: sample taken at primary tumor resection. Whole RNA obtained from tumor, nontumor lung or frozen PBMC underwent sequencing without sorting. TCRdb fed the 5' RACE reads into MiXCR, producing one record per CDR3 protein. Among approximately 11,000 distinct CDR3 sequences listed, about 4% were seen once. Sequencing was performed on normal lung tissue next to the tumor, taken at surgery. Receptors originate from a male donor with early-stage non-small cell lung cancer.

This clonotype has ten or more counts. This beta chain represents an off-target read in a library built for alpha chains; its size is of limited meaning. V is TRBV12-3 or TRBV12-4 and J is TRBJ1-6; D is unclear. The CDR3 is made up of 15 amino acids. Between the trimmed V and J ends, which lost 2 bases and 8 bases, there was a span of 13 bases. In DNA form, the CDR3 reads TGTGCCAGCAGTTTAAGGGTGAGGGTGGATTCACCCCTCCACTTT. It yields the protein CASSLRVRVDSPLHF.

The sample holds many counts of this clonotype. Since it is a stray read in a library aimed at alpha chains, this beta chain has a size that is not meaningful. The V and J genes are TRBV29-1 and TRBJ2-2; D might be TRBD2 (6 bases). V was cut by 4 bases and J by 0 bases, with 15 bases left in between. Germline V gives CDR1 SQVTM, CDR2 ANQGSEA. The CDR3 runs to 16 residues. The CDR3: CSVGGVQAPNTGELFF. CDR3 in DNA: TGCAGCGTTGGCGGGGTACAGGCCCCGAACACCGGGGAGCTGTTTTTT.

By share, this clonotype ranks as medium-sized. Because this beta chain is a stray read in a library intended to capture alpha chains, its abundance should not be given much weight. V usage is TRBV6-5 and J usage is TRBJ2-7; 7 nucleotides line up with TRBD1. CDR1 is MNHEY and CDR2 is SVGAGI in the germline V gene. The CDR3 is made up of 15 amino acids. Trimming at V came to 4 bases and at J to 5 bases, leaving 11 bases not matched to a gene. Here the CDR3 DNA reads TGTGCCAGCAGTTTAAGACAGGGTAAAAGGGACGAGCAGTACTTC. Translation gives CASSLRQGKRDEQYF.

This clonotype is medium-sized in the sample. This beta chain turned up in a library designed for alpha chains; as an off-target read, its abundance says little. The V and J genes are TRBV29-1 and TRBJ2-7; weak D call: TRBD1 (5 bases). The V gene lost 4 bases and the J gene lost 0 bases, with 10 bases spanning the gap. The CDR3 contains 13 residues. Germline-derived CDR1 and CDR2 are SQVTM and ANQGSEA. CDR3 loop: CSVAGLSSYEQYF. The CDR3 region has the DNA TGCAGCGTTGCAGGGCTAAGCTCCTACGAGCAGTACTTC.

This clonotype is judged medium-sized. With the library built for alpha chains, this beta chain is off target and its frequency is not meaningful. This chain links TRBV4-1 with TRBJ1-1; possibly TRBD1 for D (6 bases). This CDR3 has 15 amino acids. V was shortened by 0 bases and J by 2 bases, with 10 bases between the two germline ends. Per germline, CDR1 MGHRA and CDR2 YSYEKL. CDR3: CASSQEQGTNTEAFF. The CDR3 bases are TGCGCCAGCAGCCAAGAGCAGGGGACAAACACTGAAGCTTTCTTT.

This clonotype was detected many times. The size of this beta chain means little, since it is a stray read in a library made for alpha chains. The V and J genes are TRBV12-3 or TRBV12-4 and TRBJ1-1, with a tentative D call TRBD1 (6 bases). V lost 6 bases and J lost 0, with 11 bases in between. The CDR3 sequence is 14 residues long. CDR3 coding DNA: TGTGCCAGCAGGCACGGACAGCTGAACACTGAAGCTTTCTTT. It yields the protein CASRHGQLNTEAFF.

The sample holds a few counts of this clonotype. This beta chain is an off-target read within a library intended for alpha chains, so its frequency means little. The chain employs TRBV6-2 or TRBV6-3 and TRBJ2-7; 7 positions agree with TRBD2. The germline V gene has CDR1 MNHEY and CDR2 SVGEGT. CDR3 length equals 13 residues. The ends lost 5 bases at V and 2 bases at J; junction bases unmatched: 3. In DNA form, the CDR3 reads TGTGCCAGCAGTAGCGGGACCCCCTACGAGCAGTACTTC. Protein sequence: CASSSGTPYEQYF.

A few counts support this clonotype. Because the library targeted alpha chains, this beta chain is an off-target read whose size means little. The chain joins TRBV24-1 to TRBJ1-5; unclear D gene. The germline V and J ends were trimmed by 4 bases and 6 bases, with 12 bases remaining between them. CDR1 and CDR2 (germline): KGHDR, SFDVKD. The CDR3 is 14 residues long. The CDR3 bases are TGTGCCACCAGTGACGAAATGACGGGTCAGCCCCAGCATTTT. Translating it yields CATSDEMTGQPQHF.

This clonotype occurred many times. This beta chain is off target for a library built for alpha chains, so its abundance means little. The rearrangement links TRBV6-5 to TRBJ2-7, with a possible D match to TRBD1 (5 bases). Per the germline V gene, CDR1 is MNHEY and CDR2 is SVGAGI. There are 13 residues in the CDR3. V was clipped by 0 bases and J by 3 bases, with 6 bases between them. CDR3 bases: TGTGCCAGCAGTTACTCGACAGACTACGAGCAGTACTTC. Amino acids: CASSYSTDYEQYF.

This clonotype was recorded at least ten times. The size of this beta chain means little, since it is a stray read in a library made for alpha chains. V gene TRBV7-6 combines with J gene TRBJ1-6, with D maybe TRBD1 (6 bases). The V end was cut by 1 base, the J end by 7 bases, with 8 bases between. The CDR3 length is 14 residues. In germline, CDR1 is SGHVS, CDR2 FNYEAQ. CDR3: CASSLDRVNSPLHF. The CDR3 DNA reads TGTGCCAGCAGCTTAGACAGGGTGAATTCACCCCTCCACTTT.

This clonotype was counted at least ten times. In a library made to pick up alpha chains, this beta chain is a stray read with a size that means little. V is TRBV10-2 and J is TRBJ2-3; D is unresolved. The CDR3 spans 13 residues. Germline V gene sequence: CDR1 WSHSY, CDR2 SAAADI. V was shortened by 4 bases and J by 1 base, with 6 bases between the two germline ends. Here the CDR3 DNA reads TGCGCCAGCAGTGTCACCGGCACAGATACGCAGTATTTT. Its protein product is CASSVTGTDTQYF.

This clonotype has ten or more counts. Being off target in a library aimed at alpha chains, this beta chain has a size of little meaning. The J gene is TRBJ2-7, the V gene TRBV30; TRBD2 matches at 11 bases. The CDR3 runs 14 residues. V gave up 5 bases and J gave up 2 bases; unmatched junction bases: 5. Germline V CDR1 and CDR2: GTSNPN, SVGIG (reference sequence). The CDR3 DNA follows: TGTGCCTGGGCCCGACTAGCGGGGACCTACGAGCAGTACTTC. It specifies CAWARLAGTYEQYF.

This clonotype was recorded many times. With the library built for alpha chains, this beta chain is off target and its frequency is not meaningful. The chain uses TRBV18 and TRBJ1-1; D may be TRBD1 (6 bases). Germline V gene lookup returns CDR1 KGHSH and CDR2 LQKENI. Between the trimmed V and J ends, which lost 2 bases and 3 bases, there was a span of 13 bases. CDR3 length: 15 amino acids. DNA of the CDR3: TGTGCCAGCTCACCATGGGGGGCGTTGGACACTGAAGCTTTCTTT. It codes for CASSPWGALDTEAFF.

The sample holds many counts of this clonotype. The library was built for alpha chains, so this beta chain is an off-target read and its size means little. V usage is TRBV7-9 and J usage is TRBJ2-3; no clear D. CDR3 size: 13 residues. The germline V gene has CDR1 SEHNR and CDR2 FQNEAQ (reference sequence). With 6 bases removed from V and 3 bases from J, the gap between germline ends came to 10 bases. CDR3 DNA sequence: TGTGCCAGCAGGATAAGCTGGACAGATACGCAGTATTTT. It codes for CASRISWTDTQYF.

This clonotype came up many times. Because the library targeted alpha chains, this beta chain is an off-target read whose size means little. V and J are TRBV12-3 or TRBV12-4 and TRBJ1-2; a possible D gene is TRBD1 (5 bases). V lost 6 bases, J lost 7 bases, and 21 bases lay in between. This CDR3 is 15 amino acids long. DNA of the CDR3: TGTGCCAGCAGCCCTGGGGCGGGGGTCCCTGCTGGCTACACCTTC. Translated: CASSPGAGVPAGYTF.

There are many counts of this clonotype. This beta chain slipped into a library made for alpha chains as a stray read, so its size is not meaningful. This sequence joins TRBV25-1 and TRBJ2-1; D might be TRBD1 or TRBD2, each matching 5 bases. The CDR3 loop spans 15 amino acids. Trimming shortened V by 3 bases and J by 0 bases, and 9 bases separated the two germline ends. CDR1 and CDR2 from the germline V gene are MGHDK and SYGVNS. This chain's CDR3 is CASSDGTFSYNEQFF. The CDR3, as DNA: TGTGCCAGCAGTGATGGGACGTTCTCCTACAATGAGCAGTTCTTC.

This clonotype was seen many times. The library was designed around alpha chains, so this beta chain is a stray read whose abundance carries little weight. The V gene is TRBV13, the J gene TRBJ1-4, with D hard to call. The CDR3 runs 14 residues. V was clipped by 3 bases and J by 8 bases, with 13 bases between them. In germline, CDR1 is PRHDT, CDR2 FYEKMQ (reference sequence). CDR3 region: CASSLRALGEKLFF. The CDR3 DNA reads as TGTGCCAGCAGCTTGAGGGCTCTGGGGGAAAAACTGTTTTTT.

This clonotype has more than one count but fewer than ten. This beta chain lies outside the target of a library built for alpha chains; its clone size means little. The chain recombines TRBV28 with TRBJ2-1; 10 bases are a match to TRBD2. The CDR3 loop spans 16 amino acids. The junction had 9 bases not matched to a gene; V was cut back by 1 base and J by 9 bases. From germline, CDR1 is MDHEN and CDR2 SYDVKM. As DNA, the CDR3 is TGTGCCAGCAGTTTATTACCTAGCGGGGGCTCTGGTGAGCAGTTCTTC. Its protein product is CASSLLPSGGSGEQFF.

This clonotype has ten or more counts. This beta chain slipped into a library made for alpha chains as a stray read, so its size is not meaningful. The CDR3, as DNA: TGTGCCAGCAGCTTAGACCTCGCGAACACCGGGGAGCTGTTTTTT. Translating gives CASSLDLANTGELFF. The chain recombines TRBV7-9 with TRBJ2-2; D is undetermined. This CDR3 has 15 residues. Per the germline V gene, CDR1 is SEHNR and CDR2 is FQNEAQ (reference sequence). Trimming left V 1 base short and J 0 bases short, with 6 bases between.

Regarding this clonotype: For a library built for alpha chains, this beta chain is a stray read; little rests on its size. V is TRBV7-9 and J is TRBJ2-5; D is perhaps TRBD2 (6 bases). Germline CDR1 is SEHNR and CDR2 is FQNEAQ (reference sequence). V was shortened by 5 bases and J by 4 bases, with 14 bases between the two germline ends. The CDR3 has 14 amino acids. The CDR3 here is CASSPTAGRETQYF. In nucleotides, the CDR3 is TGTGCCAGCAGCCCCACCGCGGGACGAGAGACCCAGTACTTC.

In this sample, this clonotype turned up many times. Little can be read into the size of this beta chain, an off-target read in a library designed for alpha chains. This sequence joins TRBV9 and TRBJ2-1; D is undetermined. V was clipped by 0 bases and J by 7 bases, with 20 bases between them. The CDR3 is 17 amino acids. Germline loops: CDR1 SGDLS, CDR2 YYNGEE. The DNA of the CDR3 is TGTGCCAGCAGCGTAGGGGCAGTAACCACTATTTTAAATGAGCAGTTCTTC. It encodes CASSVGAVTTILNEQFF.

The sample holds many counts of this clonotype. With the library built for alpha chains, this beta chain is off target and its frequency is not meaningful. The CDR3 nucleotides are TGTGCCAGCAGTTTCGATGGGAGATATGGCTACACCTTC. Encoded protein: CASSFDGRYGYTF. The genes are TRBV12-3 or TRBV12-4 and TRBJ1-2; D call uncertain. Trimming left V 3 bases short and J 5 bases short, with 10 bases between. This CDR3 has 13 residues.

This clonotype was seen many times. As an off-target read in a library built for alpha chains, this beta chain has a frequency of little significance. J is TRBJ1-5 and V is TRBV6-1; tentative D call: TRBD1 (6 bases). CDR1 is MNHNS, CDR2 SASEGT, per germline. This CDR3 has 12 residues. Trimming pared 10 bases from V and 6 bases from J, leaving 13 bases between. The CDR3 reads CATEGGSQPQHF. The CDR3 DNA sequence: TGTGCCACCGAGGGGGGTAGTCAGCCCCAGCATTTT.

This clonotype was seen ten or more times. This beta chain came through as a stray read in a library set up for alpha chains, and its size says little. The J gene is TRBJ1-1, the V gene TRBV18; 9 nucleotides agree with TRBD1. The CDR3 is made up of 15 amino acids. V was pared by 3 bases and J by 3 bases, with 5 bases of the junction left unmatched. Germline V gives CDR1 KGHSH, CDR2 LQKENI. The CDR3 DNA follows: TGTGCCAGCTCACCCAAGACAGGGGGATACACTGAAGCTTTCTTT. It is translated as CASSPKTGGYTEAFF. Looking up the rest from reference TRBV18 and TRBJ1-1 gives the full variable domain: NAGVMQNPRHLVRRRGQEARLRCSPMKGHSHVYWYRQLPEEGLKFMVYLQKENIIDESGMPKERFSAEFPKEGPSILRIQQVVRGDSAAYFCASSPKTGGYTEAFFGQGTRLTVV.

Relative to its sample, this clonotype is medium-sized. Within a library made for alpha chains, this beta chain is off target, and its count is uninformative. The J gene is TRBJ1-1, the V gene TRBV7-2; no firm D call. Per the germline V gene, CDR1 is SGHTA and CDR2 is FQGNSA. Trimming took off 1 base at V and 5 bases at J, with 8 bases between the two ends. CDR3 length: 13 amino acids. For the CDR3, the DNA is TGTGCCAGCAGCTTAGACAGTATAACTGAAGCTTTCTTT. Amino acids: CASSLDSITEAFF.

Judged by abundance, this clonotype is medium-sized. This beta chain appears as a stray read in a library generated for alpha chains; its size is not informative. The CDR3 DNA follows: TGTGCCACAGAACAGCTCGCGAACACCGGGGAGCTGTTTTTT. Residues: CATEQLANTGELFF. The genes are TRBV15 and TRBJ2-2; D gene uncertain. This CDR3 contains 14 residues. V was clipped by 9 bases and J by 0 bases, with 11 bases between them. Per germline, CDR1 LNHNV and CDR2 YYDKDF (reference sequence).